The rows below give T cell receptor beta chains drawn from one sample of a study of shared clonotypes between healthy human individuals. The table came from immunoSEQ multiplex PCR; TCRdb's copy has only in-frame clones and leaves some out. The sample yields about 2.1 million clones, 90% to 95% seen once. Sequencing input: naive CD8+ T cells from PBMCs. The receptors originated from a man aged 18 to 29 in good health. Some clones in this sample may be carry-over from other donors' samples. Each CDR3 is given with its conserved first and last residue. Each record gives: D gene, clone size, V gene, J gene, CDR3 protein, CDR3 DNA. D genes are given only for firm matches. Clone size is given for some rows only: seen once, a few or many times, or a class if the clone is expanded.

D: TRBD1; size: NA; V: TRBV7-9; J: TRBJ1-1; CDR3: CASSFLGQGGMNTEAFF; DNA: TGTGCCAGCAGCTTTTTAGGACAGGGAGGTATGAACACTGAAGCTTTCTTT
D: NA; size: NA; V: TRBV28; J: TRBJ1-5; CDR3: CASRFGTVNQPQHF; DNA: TGTGCCTCCCGATTTGGTACAGTCAATCAGCCCCAGCATTTT
D: TRBD2; size: once; V: TRBV6-5; J: TRBJ2-1; CDR3: CASSYTTSGSSNEQFF; DNA: TGTGCCAGCAGTTACACAACTAGCGGGAGCTCTAATGAGCAGTTCTTC
D: NA; size: NA; V: TRBV11-2; J: TRBJ2-7; CDR3: CASSLTGQGSYEQYF; DNA: TGTGCCAGCAGCTTAACGGGGCAAGGGTCCTACGAGCAGTACTTC
D: TRBD1; size: NA; V: TRBV27; J: TRBJ2-7; CDR3: CASSLGTGPLYEQYF; DNA: TGTGCCAGCAGCCTCGGGACAGGTCCCCTTTACGAGCAGTACTTC
D: TRBD1; size: NA; V: TRBV7-8; J: TRBJ2-5; CDR3: CASSSYDRAQETQYF; DNA: TGTGCCAGCAGCAGCTACGACAGGGCGCAAGAGACCCAGTACTTC
D: NA; size: NA; V: TRBV27; J: TRBJ1-2; CDR3: CASSAGPSQANYGYTF; DNA: TGTGCCAGCAGTGCCGGACCGAGTCAAGCTAACTATGGCTACACCTTC
D: TRBD2; size: NA; V: TRBV2; J: TRBJ2-3; CDR3: CASSSRTSGIFPDTQYF; DNA: TGTGCCAGCAGTTCCCGGACTAGCGGGATATTCCCAGATACGCAGTATTTT
D: TRBD2; size: NA; V: TRBV13; J: TRBJ2-1; CDR3: CASSFVPSGRNEQFF; DNA: TGTGCCAGCAGCTTTGTCCCTAGCGGGAGAAATGAGCAGTTCTTC
D: TRBD2; size: NA; V: TRBV6-5; J: TRBJ2-1; CDR3: CASSYSAGGPNNEQFF; DNA: TGTGCCAGCAGTTACTCCGCGGGAGGGCCGAACAATGAGCAGTTCTTC
D: NA; size: NA; V: TRBV27; J: TRBJ1-4; CDR3: CASSPPNEKLFF; DNA: TGTGCCAGCAGTCCACCTAATGAAAAACTGTTTTTT
D: NA; size: NA; V: TRBV19; J: TRBJ2-2; CDR3: CASSIWPSKTGELFF; DNA: TGTGCCAGTAGTATATGGCCTTCCAAAACCGGGGAGCTGTTTTTT
D: TRBD1; size: NA; V: TRBV27; J: TRBJ2-2; CDR3: CASSPITRDRGPGELFF; DNA: TGTGCCAGCAGCCCTATAACCCGGGACAGGGGCCCCGGGGAGCTGTTTTTT
D: NA; size: NA; V: TRBV5-6; J: TRBJ2-7; CDR3: CASSLDNSYEQYF; DNA: TGTGCCAGCAGCCTGGACAACTCCTACGAGCAGTACTTC
D: TRBD1; size: NA; V: TRBV15; J: TRBJ2-1; CDR3: CATSRDREDEQFF; DNA: TGTGCCACCAGCAGGGACAGGGAGGATGAGCAGTTCTTC
D: NA; size: NA; V: TRBV10-1; J: TRBJ2-7; CDR3: CARRKGGGYEQYF; DNA: TGCGCCAGACGCAAGGGGGGGGGCTACGAGCAGTACTTC
D: TRBD1; size: NA; V: TRBV27; J: TRBJ2-7; CDR3: CATTDRVGYEQYF; DNA: TGTGCCACCACCGACAGGGTGGGGTACGAGCAGTACTTC
D: TRBD1; size: NA; V: TRBV28; J: TRBJ1-2; CDR3: CASSIHSSRDRGVGYTF; DNA: TGTGCCAGCAGTATCCACTCCTCCCGGGACAGGGGGGTGGGCTACACCTTC
D: TRBD1; size: NA; V: TRBV11-2; J: TRBJ1-1; CDR3: CASSSPGQGILNTEAFF; DNA: TGTGCCAGCAGCTCACCGGGACAGGGGATTTTGAACACTGAAGCTTTCTTT
D: NA; size: once; V: TRBV9; J: TRBJ2-7; CDR3: CASSPSGSLPYEQYF; DNA: TGTGCCAGCAGCCCCTCCGGGTCCTTACCCTACGAGCAGTACTTC
D: TRBD1; size: NA; V: TRBV28; J: TRBJ1-4; CDR3: CASRLPGQGATNEKLFF; DNA: TGTGCCAGCAGACTTCCGGGACAGGGGGCCACTAATGAAAAACTGTTTTTT
D: NA; size: NA; V: TRBV28; J: TRBJ1-5; CDR3: CASRERREPNQPQHF; DNA: TGTGCCAGCAGAGAGCGCCGGGAACCTAATCAGCCCCAGCATTTT
D: NA; size: NA; V: TRBV7-9; J: TRBJ2-3; CDR3: CASSKGDGLADTQYF; DNA: TGTGCCAGCAGTAAAGGGGATGGTTTGGCAGATACGCAGTATTTT
D: NA; size: NA; V: TRBV27; J: TRBJ2-4; CDR3: CASSVLRGQPYF; DNA: TGTGCCAGCAGTGTCCTAAGGGGACAACCATACTTC
D: TRBD1; size: NA; V: TRBV7-2; J: TRBJ1-2; CDR3: CASSLRTGEGYTF; DNA: TGTGCCAGCAGCTTGAGGACAGGGGAAGGCTACACCTTC
D: NA; size: NA; V: TRBV5-1; J: TRBJ2-3; CDR3: CASSFPGLDTQYF; DNA: TGCGCCAGCAGTTTTCCTGGGCTGGATACGCAGTATTTT
D: TRBD2; size: NA; V: TRBV19; J: TRBJ2-1; CDR3: CARIARLAGEFEQFF; DNA: TGTGCCAGGATAGCGAGGCTAGCGGGAGAGTTTGAGCAGTTCTTC
D: NA; size: NA; V: TRBV28; J: TRBJ2-5; CDR3: CASTDTPGTQYF; DNA: TGTGCCAGCACCGACACTCCCGGGACCCAGTACTTC
D: NA; size: NA; V: TRBV7-3; J: TRBJ2-3; CDR3: CASSQGTDTQYF; DNA: TGTGCCAGCAGCCAAGGCACAGATACGCAGTATTTT
D: TRBD2; size: once; V: TRBV29-1; J: TRBJ2-7; CDR3: CSATGTSGIWYEQYF; DNA: TGCAGCGCCACCGGGACTAGCGGGATTTGGTACGAGCAGTACTTC
D: NA; size: NA; V: TRBV5-1; J: TRBJ2-3; CDR3: CASSLAWDSGDTQYF; DNA: TGCGCCAGCAGCTTGGCCTGGGACTCCGGAGATACGCAGTATTTT
D: NA; size: NA; V: TRBV11-2; J: TRBJ2-3; CDR3: CASSLGARSFTDTQYF; DNA: TGTGCCAGCAGCTTAGGGGCGAGAAGTTTCACAGATACGCAGTATTTT
D: NA; size: NA; V: TRBV27; J: TRBJ2-7; CDR3: CASSPTVTYEQYF; DNA: TGTGCCAGCAGTCCGACGGTTACCTACGAGCAGTACTTC
D: NA; size: NA; V: TRBV6-1; J: TRBJ2-7; CDR3: CASSEVLEFPYEQYF; DNA: TGTGCCAGCAGTGAAGTGTTGGAGTTTCCCTACGAGCAGTACTTC
D: NA; size: NA; V: TRBV27; J: TRBJ2-7; CDR3: CASSYGLSYEQYF; DNA: TGTGCCAGCAGTTACGGACTGTCCTACGAGCAGTACTTC
D: TRBD1; size: NA; V: TRBV28; J: TRBJ2-7; CDR3: CASSRTGGNDEQYF; DNA: TGTGCCAGCAGTCGGACAGGGGGCAACGACGAGCAGTACTTC
D: NA; size: NA; V: TRBV7-9; J: TRBJ2-1; CDR3: CASSLSNEQFF; DNA: TGTGCCAGCAGCTTATCCAATGAGCAGTTCTTC
D: NA; size: NA; V: TRBV7-9; J: TRBJ2-7; CDR3: CASSLVTGTGEQYF; DNA: TGTGCCAGCAGCTTAGTCACAGGGACGGGGGAGCAGTACTTC
D: NA; size: NA; V: TRBV4-1; J: TRBJ2-7; CDR3: CASSQDWASGTGQYF; DNA: TGCGCCAGCAGCCAAGATTGGGCTAGCGGGACAGGGCAGTACTTC
D: TRBD2; size: NA; V: TRBV27; J: TRBJ2-7; CDR3: CASGTSGRWSEQYF; DNA: TGTGCCAGCGGGACTAGCGGGAGGTGGTCCGAGCAGTACTTC
D: NA; size: NA; V: TRBV29-1; J: TRBJ2-1; CDR3: CSLRDSQGYEQFF; DNA: TGCAGCCTCCGGGACTCCCAAGGGTATGAGCAGTTCTTC
D: NA; size: NA; V: TRBV11-2; J: TRBJ2-2; CDR3: CASSLVSGVVRTGELFF; DNA: TGTGCCAGCAGCTTAGTTTCGGGAGTAGTTAGGACCGGGGAGCTGTTTTTT
D: NA; size: once; V: TRBV7-9; J: TRBJ2-3; CDR3: CASSPLMGVGPDTQYF; DNA: TGTGCCAGCAGCCCCCTCATGGGGGTCGGCCCAGATACGCAGTATTTT
D: NA; size: NA; V: TRBV28; J: TRBJ2-3; CDR3: CASGFRGLADTQYF; DNA: TGTGCCAGCGGATTTCGGGGTTTAGCCGATACGCAGTATTTT
D: NA; size: NA; V: TRBV7-2; J: TRBJ2-2; CDR3: CASSFGGRTGELFF; DNA: TGTGCCAGCAGCTTCGGCGGTCGGACCGGGGAGCTGTTTTTT
D: NA; size: NA; V: TRBV27; J: TRBJ2-2; CDR3: CASTPSGRTNWGELFF; DNA: TGTGCCAGCACGCCGTCGGGGCGGACGAACTGGGGGGAGCTGTTTTTT
D: TRBD1; size: NA; V: TRBV30; J: TRBJ1-2; CDR3: CAWSVQDRKNGYTF; DNA: TGTGCCTGGAGTGTACAGGACAGGAAGAATGGCTACACCTTC
D: NA; size: NA; V: TRBV27; J: TRBJ1-4; CDR3: CASSPGRVTEKLFF; DNA: TGTGCCAGCAGTCCTGGCAGGGTTACCGAAAAACTGTTTTTT
D: NA; size: NA; V: TRBV6-1; J: TRBJ1-2; CDR3: CASKGWGGGYTF; DNA: TGTGCCAGCAAGGGGTGGGGAGGAGGCTACACCTTC
D: NA; size: NA; V: TRBV30; J: TRBJ1-2; CDR3: CAWSVGSGFYGYTF; DNA: TGTGCCTGGAGTGTTGGGTCGGGGTTCTATGGCTACACCTTC
D: NA; size: NA; V: TRBV5-6; J: TRBJ1-5; CDR3: CASRVGNQPQHF; DNA: TGTGCCAGCAGGGTGGGCAATCAGCCCCAGCATTTT
D: NA; size: NA; V: TRBV19; J: TRBJ2-2; CDR3: CASSIVPGSGELFF; DNA: TGTGCCAGTAGTATAGTCCCGGGGTCCGGGGAGCTGTTTTTT
D: TRBD1; size: NA; V: TRBV29-1; J: TRBJ2-7; CDR3: CSAKGQFYPYEQYF; DNA: TGCAGCGCAAAGGGACAGTTCTACCCCTACGAGCAGTACTTC
D: NA; size: NA; V: TRBV27; J: TRBJ1-2; CDR3: CASSLSRDGGYTF; DNA: TGTGCCAGCAGTTTATCCAGGGATGGTGGCTACACCTTC